Listed here is a single TCR beta chain. Its antigen remains unknown. A read error may account for a junction end that differs from germline. The PCR employed 60 Vbeta primers together with 13 Jbeta primers. Per the study methods: A later analysis counted 65 million to 95 million unique TCR beta chains, some 12 million shared. The method was immunoSEQ multiplex PCR; TCRdb's version includes in-frame clones alone and lacks a portion of them. D and trimming come from the DNA, and the V and J calls and clone size come from that table. The sample records more than 85,000 clones, around 78% being singletons. The source of the sample is a study of cytomegalovirus exposure and HLA in healthy donors. Study overall: Earlier, fewer than 130 million unique TCR beta sequences were recovered from 170 million or so T cells by an analysis.

Study-wide points: Prediction of most subjects' HLA-A and HLA-B alleles by TCR beta sequences was reportedly accurate. It was shown in a later analysis that HLA-associated TCR beta chains were more clonally expanded than other, equally common chains.

This CDR3 is built from 14 residues. Germline V gene sequence: CDR1 SGHVS, CDR2 FNYEAQ. The clonotype was recovered from a woman aged 25 to 39 in good health and CMV-seronegative. Sequencing was done on a sample of PBMCs. V usage is TRBV7-6 and J usage is TRBJ2-7; D may be TRBD1 (6 bases). CDR3 in amino acids: CASSPRTDSYEQCF. For the CDR3, the DNA is TGTGCCAGCAGCCCTCGGACAGACTCCTACGAGCAGTGCTTC.